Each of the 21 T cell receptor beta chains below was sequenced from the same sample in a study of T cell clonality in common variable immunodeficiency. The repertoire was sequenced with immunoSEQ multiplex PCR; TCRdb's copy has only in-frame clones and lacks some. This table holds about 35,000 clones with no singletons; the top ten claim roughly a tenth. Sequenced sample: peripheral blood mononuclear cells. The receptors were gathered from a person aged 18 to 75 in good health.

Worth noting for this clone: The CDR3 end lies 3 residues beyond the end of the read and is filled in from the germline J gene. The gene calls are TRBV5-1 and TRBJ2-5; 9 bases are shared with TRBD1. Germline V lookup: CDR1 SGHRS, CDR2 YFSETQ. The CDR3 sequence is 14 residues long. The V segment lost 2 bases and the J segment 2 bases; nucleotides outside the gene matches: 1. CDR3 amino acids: CASSFGQGQETQYF. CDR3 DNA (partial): TGCGCCAGCAGCTTTGGACAGGGGCAAGAGACC.

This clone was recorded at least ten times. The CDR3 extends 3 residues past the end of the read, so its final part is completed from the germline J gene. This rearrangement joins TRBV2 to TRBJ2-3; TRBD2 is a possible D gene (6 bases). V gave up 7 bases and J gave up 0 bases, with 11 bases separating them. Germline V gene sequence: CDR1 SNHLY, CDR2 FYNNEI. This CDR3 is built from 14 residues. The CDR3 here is CASIRLVSTDTQYF. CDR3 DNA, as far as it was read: TGTGCCAGCATCCGACTAGTGAGCACAGATACG.

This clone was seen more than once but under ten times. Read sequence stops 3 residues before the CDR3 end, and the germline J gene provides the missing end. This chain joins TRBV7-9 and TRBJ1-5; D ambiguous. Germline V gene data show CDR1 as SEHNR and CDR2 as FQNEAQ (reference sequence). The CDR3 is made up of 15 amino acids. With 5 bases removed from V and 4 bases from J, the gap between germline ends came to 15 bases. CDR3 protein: CASSPVGGLNQPQHF. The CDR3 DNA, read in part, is TGTGCCAGCAGCCCCGTTGGCGGATTAAATCAGCCC.

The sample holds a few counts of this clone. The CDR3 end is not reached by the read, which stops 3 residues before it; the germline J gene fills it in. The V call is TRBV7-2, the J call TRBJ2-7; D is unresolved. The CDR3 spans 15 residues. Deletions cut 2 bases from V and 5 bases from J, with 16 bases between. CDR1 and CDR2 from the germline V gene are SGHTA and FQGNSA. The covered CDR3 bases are TGTGCCAGCAGCTTAACTTCTAACGGTCTCCACGAG. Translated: CASSLTSNGLHE. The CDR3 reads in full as CASSLTSNGLHEQYF.

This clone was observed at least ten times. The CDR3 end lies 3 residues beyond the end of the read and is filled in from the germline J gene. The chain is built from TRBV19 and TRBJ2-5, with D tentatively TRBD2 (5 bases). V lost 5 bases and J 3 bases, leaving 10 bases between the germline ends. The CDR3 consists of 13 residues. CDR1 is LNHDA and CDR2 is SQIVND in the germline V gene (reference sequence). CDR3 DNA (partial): TGTGCCAGTAGTTCAACTAGGAAAGAGACC. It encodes CASSSTRKET. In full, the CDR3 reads CASSSTRKETQYF. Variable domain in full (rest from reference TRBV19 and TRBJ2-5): DGGITQSPKYLFRKEGQNVTLSCEQNLNHDAMYWYRQDPGQGLRLIYYSQIVNDFQKGDIAEGYSVSREKKESFPLTVTSAQKNPTAFYLCASSSTRKETQYFGPGTRLLVL.

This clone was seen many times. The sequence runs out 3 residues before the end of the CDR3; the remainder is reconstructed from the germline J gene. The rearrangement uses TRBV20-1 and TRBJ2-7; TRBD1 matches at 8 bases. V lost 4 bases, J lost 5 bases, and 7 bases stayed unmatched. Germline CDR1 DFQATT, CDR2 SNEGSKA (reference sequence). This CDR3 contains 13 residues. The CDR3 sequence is CSAKDRGFHEQYF. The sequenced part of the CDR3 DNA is TGCAGTGCTAAAGACAGGGGATTCCACGAG.

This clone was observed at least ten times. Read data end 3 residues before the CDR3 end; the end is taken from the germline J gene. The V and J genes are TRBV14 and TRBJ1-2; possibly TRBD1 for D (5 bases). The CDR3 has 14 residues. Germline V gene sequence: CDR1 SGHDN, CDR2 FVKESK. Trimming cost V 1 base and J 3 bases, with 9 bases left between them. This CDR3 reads CASSQGQRYYGYTF. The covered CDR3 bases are TGTGCCAGCAGCCAAGGACAGCGCTACTATGGC.

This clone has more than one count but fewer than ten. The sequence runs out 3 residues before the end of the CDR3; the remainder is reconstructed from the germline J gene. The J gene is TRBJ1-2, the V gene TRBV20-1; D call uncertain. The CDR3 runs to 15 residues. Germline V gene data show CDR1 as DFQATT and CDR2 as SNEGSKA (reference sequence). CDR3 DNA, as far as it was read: TGCAGTGCTAGTTCCCCCCTGCGGGGAAACAATGAG. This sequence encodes CSASSPLRGNNE. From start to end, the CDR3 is CSASSPLRGNNEYTF.

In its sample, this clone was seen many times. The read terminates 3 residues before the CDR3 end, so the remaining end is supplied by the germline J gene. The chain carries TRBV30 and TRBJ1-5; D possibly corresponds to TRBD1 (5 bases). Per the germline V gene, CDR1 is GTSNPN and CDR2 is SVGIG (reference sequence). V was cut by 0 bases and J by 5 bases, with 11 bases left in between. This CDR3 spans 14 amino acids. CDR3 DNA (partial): TGTGCCTGGAGTGTCGGGGGAGGAGATCAGCCC. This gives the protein CAWSVGGGDQP. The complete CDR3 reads CAWSVGGGDQPQHF. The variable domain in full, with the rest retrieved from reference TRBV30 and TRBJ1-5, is SQTIHQWPATLVQPVGSPLSLECTVEGTSNPNLYWYRQAAGRGLQLLFYSVGIGQISSEVPQNLSASRPQDRQFILSSKKLLLSDSGFYLCAWSVGGGDQPQHFGDGTRLSIL.

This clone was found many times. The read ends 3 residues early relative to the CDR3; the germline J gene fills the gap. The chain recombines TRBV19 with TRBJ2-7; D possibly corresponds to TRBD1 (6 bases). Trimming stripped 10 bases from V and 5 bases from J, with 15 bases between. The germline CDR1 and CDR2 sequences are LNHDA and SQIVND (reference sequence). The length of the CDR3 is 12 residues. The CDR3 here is CATGAPGNEQYF. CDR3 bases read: TGTGCCACAGGGGCCCCAGGGAACGAG.

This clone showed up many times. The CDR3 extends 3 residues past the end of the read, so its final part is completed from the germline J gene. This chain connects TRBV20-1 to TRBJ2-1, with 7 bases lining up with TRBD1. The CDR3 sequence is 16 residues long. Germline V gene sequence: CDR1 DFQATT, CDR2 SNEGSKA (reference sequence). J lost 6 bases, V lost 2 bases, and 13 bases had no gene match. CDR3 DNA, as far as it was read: TGCAGTGCTAGACGTCCATTTACAGGGGTAATCAATGAG. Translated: CSARRPFTGVINE. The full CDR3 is CSARRPFTGVINEQFF.

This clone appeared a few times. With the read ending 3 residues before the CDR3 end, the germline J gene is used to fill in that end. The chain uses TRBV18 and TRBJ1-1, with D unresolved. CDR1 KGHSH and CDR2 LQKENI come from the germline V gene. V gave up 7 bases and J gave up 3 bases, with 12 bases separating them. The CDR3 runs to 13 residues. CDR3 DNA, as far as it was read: TGTGCCAGCTATTTAGGGTCAGACACTGAA. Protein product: CASYLGSDTE. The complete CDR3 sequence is CASYLGSDTEAFF.

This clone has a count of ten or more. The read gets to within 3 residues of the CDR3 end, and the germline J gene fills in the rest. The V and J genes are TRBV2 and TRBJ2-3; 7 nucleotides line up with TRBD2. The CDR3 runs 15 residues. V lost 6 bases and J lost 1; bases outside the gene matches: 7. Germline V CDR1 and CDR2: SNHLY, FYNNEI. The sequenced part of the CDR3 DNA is TGTGCCAGCAGCGAATCTGCGGGAGGCACAGATACG. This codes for CASSESAGGTDT. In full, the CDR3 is CASSESAGGTDTQYF.

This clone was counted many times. The CDR3 bases that were read are TGCAGTGCTGGTAGACAGGGGGCCGAACAGCCC. Residues: CSAGRQGAEQP. The full CDR3 reads CSAGRQGAEQPQHF. V gene TRBV20-1 combines with J gene TRBJ1-5; 10 positions agree with TRBD1. The read stops 3 residues short of the end of the CDR3; the missing end is completed from the germline J gene. With 5 bases clipped from V and 7 bases from J, the junction kept 8 bases outside the gene matches. The germline gives CDR1 DFQATT, CDR2 SNEGSKA (reference sequence). The CDR3 covers 14 residues.

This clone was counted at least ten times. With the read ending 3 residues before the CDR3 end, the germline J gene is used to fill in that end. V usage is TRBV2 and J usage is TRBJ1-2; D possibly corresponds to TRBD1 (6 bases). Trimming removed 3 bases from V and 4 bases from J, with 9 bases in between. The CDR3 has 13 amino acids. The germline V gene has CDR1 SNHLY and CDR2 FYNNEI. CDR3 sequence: CASSEKGGYGYTF. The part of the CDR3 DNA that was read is TGTGCCAGCAGTGAGAAAGGGGGCTATGGC.

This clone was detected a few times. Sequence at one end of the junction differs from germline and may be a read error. Incomplete CDR3 DNA: TGTGCTAGCAGCCTGAACGCGGGGGGATTCCAAGAGACG. It encodes CASSLNAGGFQET. The CDR3 as a whole reads CASSLNAGGFQETQYF. The chain carries TRBV7-7 and TRBJ2-3, with 8 bases identical to TRBD2. From the germline J gene comes the end of the CDR3, since the read stops 3 residues before it. Germline CDR1 reads SSHAT; CDR2 reads FNYEAQ (reference sequence). CDR3 length: 16 residues.

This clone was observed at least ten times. CDR3 bases read: TGTGCCAGCAGCTTAGGGCAGGGCAATCAGCCC. Translated, it gives CASSLGQGNQP. The whole CDR3 region reads CASSLGQGNQPQHF. The J gene is TRBJ1-5, the V gene TRBV11-2; D gene unclear. From the germline J gene comes the end of the CDR3, since the read stops 3 residues before it. Per germline, CDR1 SGHAT and CDR2 FQNNGV. The CDR3 runs 14 residues. The germline V and J ends were trimmed by 1 base and 2 bases, with 6 bases remaining between them.

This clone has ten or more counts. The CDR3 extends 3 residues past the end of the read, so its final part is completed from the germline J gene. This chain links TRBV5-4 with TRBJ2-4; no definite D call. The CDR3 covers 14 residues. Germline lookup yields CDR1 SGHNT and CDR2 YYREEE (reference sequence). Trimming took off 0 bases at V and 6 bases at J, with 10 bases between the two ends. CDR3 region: CASSLEGIRNIQYF. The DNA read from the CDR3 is TGTGCCAGCAGCTTGGAGGGTATCAGAAACATT. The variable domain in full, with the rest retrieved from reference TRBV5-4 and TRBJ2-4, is ETGVTQSPTHLIKTRGQQVTLRCSSQSGHNTVSWYQQALGQGPQFIFQYYREEENGRGNFPPRFSGLQFPNYSSELNVNALELDDSALYLCASSLEGIRNIQYFGAGTRLSVL.

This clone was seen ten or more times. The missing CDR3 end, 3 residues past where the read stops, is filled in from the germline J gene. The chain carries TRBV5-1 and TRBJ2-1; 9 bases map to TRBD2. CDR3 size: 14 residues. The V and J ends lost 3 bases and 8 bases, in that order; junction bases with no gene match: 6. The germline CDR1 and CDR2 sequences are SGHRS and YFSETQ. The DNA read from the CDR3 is TGCGCCAGCAGCTGGAGGCGGGAGGGAGATGAG. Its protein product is CASSWRREGDE. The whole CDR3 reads CASSWRREGDEQFF. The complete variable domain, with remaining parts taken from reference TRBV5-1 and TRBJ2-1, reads KAGVTQTPRYLIKTRGQQVTLSCSPISGHRSVSWYQQTPGQGLQFLFEYFSETQRNKGNFPGRFSGRQFSNSRSEMNVSTLELGDSALYLCASSWRREGDEQFFGPGTRLTVL.

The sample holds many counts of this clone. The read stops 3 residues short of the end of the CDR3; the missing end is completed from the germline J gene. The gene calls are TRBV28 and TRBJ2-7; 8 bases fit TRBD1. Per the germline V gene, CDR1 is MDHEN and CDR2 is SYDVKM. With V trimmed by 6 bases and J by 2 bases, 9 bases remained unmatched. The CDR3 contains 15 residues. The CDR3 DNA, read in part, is TGTGCCAGCAGGGGGAGTTCACAGGGGGCCTACGAG. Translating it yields CASRGSSQGAYE. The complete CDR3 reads CASRGSSQGAYEQYF.

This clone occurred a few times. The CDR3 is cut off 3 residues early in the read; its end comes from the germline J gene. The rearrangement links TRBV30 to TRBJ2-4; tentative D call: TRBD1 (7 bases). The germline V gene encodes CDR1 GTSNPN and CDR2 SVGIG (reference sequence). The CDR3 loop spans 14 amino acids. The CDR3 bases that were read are TGTGCCTGGAGTGTACAGGCAGGGGGGAATGGT. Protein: CAWSVQAGGNG. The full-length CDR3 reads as CAWSVQAGGNGQYF.